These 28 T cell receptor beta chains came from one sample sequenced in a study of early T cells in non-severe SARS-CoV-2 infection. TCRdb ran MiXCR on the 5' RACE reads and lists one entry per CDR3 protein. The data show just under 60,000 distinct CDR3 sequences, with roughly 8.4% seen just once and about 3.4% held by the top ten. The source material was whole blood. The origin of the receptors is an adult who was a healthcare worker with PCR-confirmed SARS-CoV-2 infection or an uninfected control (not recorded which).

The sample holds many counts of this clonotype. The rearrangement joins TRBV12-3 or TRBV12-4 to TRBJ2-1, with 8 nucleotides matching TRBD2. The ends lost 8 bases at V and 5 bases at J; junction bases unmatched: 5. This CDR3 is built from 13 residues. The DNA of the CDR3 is TGTGCCAGCTTACGCGGGGGGAACAATGAGCAGTTCTTC. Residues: CASLRGGNNEQFF.

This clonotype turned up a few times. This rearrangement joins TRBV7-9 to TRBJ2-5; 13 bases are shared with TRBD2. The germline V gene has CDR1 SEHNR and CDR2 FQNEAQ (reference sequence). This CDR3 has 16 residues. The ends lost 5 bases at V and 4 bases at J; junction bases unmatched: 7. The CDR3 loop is CASSLRTSGRRETQYF. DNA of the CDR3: TGTGCCAGCAGCCTTCGGACTAGCGGGAGAAGAGAGACCCAGTACTTC. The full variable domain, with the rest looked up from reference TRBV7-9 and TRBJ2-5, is DTGVSQNPRHKITKRGQNVTFRCDPISEHNRLYWYRQTLGQGPEFLTYFQNEAQLEKSRLLSDRFSAERPKGSFSTLEIQRTEQGDSAMYLCASSLRTSGRRETQYFGPGTRLLVL.

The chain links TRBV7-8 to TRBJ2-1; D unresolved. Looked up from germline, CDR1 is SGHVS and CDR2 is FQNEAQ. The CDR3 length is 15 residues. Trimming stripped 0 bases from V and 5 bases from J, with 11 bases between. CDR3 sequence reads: CASSLAELANNEQFF. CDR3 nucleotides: TGTGCCAGCAGCTTAGCTGAACTCGCTAACAATGAGCAGTTCTTC.

The CDR3 is CASSSAGGGTYEQYF. The DNA of the CDR3 is TGTGCCAGCAGCTCCGCGGGGGGAGGAACCTACGAGCAGTACTTC. The rearrangement uses TRBV6-5 and TRBJ2-7, with 8 bases identical to TRBD2. Germline-derived CDR1 and CDR2 are MNHEY and SVGAGI. This CDR3 is built from 15 residues. Germline trimming cut 6 bases from V and 2 bases from J; bases unmatched to any gene: 9.

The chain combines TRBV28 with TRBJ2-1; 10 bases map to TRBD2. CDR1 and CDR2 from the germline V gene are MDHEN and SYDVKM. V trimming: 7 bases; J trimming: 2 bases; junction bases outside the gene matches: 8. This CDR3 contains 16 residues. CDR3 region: CASTLASGRPYNEQFF. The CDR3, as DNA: TGTGCCAGCACCTTAGCTAGCGGGAGACCCTACAATGAGCAGTTCTTC.

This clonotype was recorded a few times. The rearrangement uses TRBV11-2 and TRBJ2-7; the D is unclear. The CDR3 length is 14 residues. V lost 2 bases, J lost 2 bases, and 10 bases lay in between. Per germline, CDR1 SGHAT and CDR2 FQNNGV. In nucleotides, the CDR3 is TGTGCCAGCAGCTTAAGCAGGAGAGCCTACGAGCAGTACTTC. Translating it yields CASSLSRRAYEQYF.

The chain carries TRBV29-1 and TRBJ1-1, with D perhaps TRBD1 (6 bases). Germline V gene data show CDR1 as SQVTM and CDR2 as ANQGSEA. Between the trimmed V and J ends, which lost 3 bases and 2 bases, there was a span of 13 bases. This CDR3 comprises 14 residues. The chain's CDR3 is CSVDLRQANTEAFF. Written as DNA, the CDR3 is TGCAGCGTTGACTTGAGACAGGCTAACACTGAAGCTTTCTTT.

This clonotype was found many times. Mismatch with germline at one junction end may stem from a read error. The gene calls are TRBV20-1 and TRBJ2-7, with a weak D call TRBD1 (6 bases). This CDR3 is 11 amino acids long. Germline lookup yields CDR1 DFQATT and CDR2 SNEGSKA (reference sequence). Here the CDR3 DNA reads TGCAGTGCGTCGGGACACCCAGGAGTGGCCTTC. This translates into CSASGHPGVAF.

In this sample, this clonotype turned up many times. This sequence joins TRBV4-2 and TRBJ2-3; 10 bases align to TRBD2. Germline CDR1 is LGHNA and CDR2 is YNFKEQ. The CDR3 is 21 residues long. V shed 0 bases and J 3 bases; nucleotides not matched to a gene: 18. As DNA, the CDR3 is TGTGCCAGCAGCCAAGAATTCGGGCTAGCGGGAGACGCTGGAATGACAGATACGCAGTATTTT. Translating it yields CASSQEFGLAGDAGMTDTQYF.

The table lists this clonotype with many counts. DNA of the CDR3: TGTGCCAGCAGTCAAACGGCAGTAACCCCTGAAAAACTGTTTTTT. This codes for CASSQTAVTPEKLFF. The chain combines TRBV28 with TRBJ1-4, with D hard to call. The CDR3 sequence is 15 residues long. CDR1 and CDR2 from the germline V gene are MDHEN and SYDVKM. With 5 bases removed from V and 7 bases from J, the gap between germline ends came to 17 bases.

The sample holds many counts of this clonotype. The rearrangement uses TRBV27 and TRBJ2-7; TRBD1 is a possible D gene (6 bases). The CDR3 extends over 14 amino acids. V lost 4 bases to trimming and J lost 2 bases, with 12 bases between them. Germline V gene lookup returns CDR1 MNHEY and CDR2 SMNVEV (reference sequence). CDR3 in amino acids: CASSYRTETYEQYF. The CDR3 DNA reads TGTGCCAGCAGTTACCGGACAGAAACCTACGAGCAGTACTTC.

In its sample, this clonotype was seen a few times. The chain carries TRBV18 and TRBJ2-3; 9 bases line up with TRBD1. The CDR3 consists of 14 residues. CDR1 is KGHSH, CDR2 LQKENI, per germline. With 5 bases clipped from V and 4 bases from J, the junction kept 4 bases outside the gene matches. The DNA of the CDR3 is TGTGCCAGCTCAGAGGGACAGGGAGCAGATACGCAGTATTTT. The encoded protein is CASSEGQGADTQYF. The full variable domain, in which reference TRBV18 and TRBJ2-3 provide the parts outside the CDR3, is NAGVMQNPRHLVRRRGQEARLRCSPMKGHSHVYWYRQLPEEGLKFMVYLQKENIIDESGMPKERFSAEFPKEGPSILRIQQVVRGDSAAYFCASSEGQGADTQYFGPGTRLTVL.

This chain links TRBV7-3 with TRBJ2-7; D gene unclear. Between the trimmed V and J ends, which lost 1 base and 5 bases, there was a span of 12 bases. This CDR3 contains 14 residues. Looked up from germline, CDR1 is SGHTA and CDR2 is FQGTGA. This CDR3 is CASSLSRTSNEQYF. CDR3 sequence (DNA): TGTGCCAGCAGCTTAAGCAGGACCTCGAACGAGCAGTACTTC.

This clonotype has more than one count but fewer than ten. The CDR3 protein is CSAWTGANVLTF. The CDR3 DNA is TGCAGCGCCTGGACGGGGGCCAACGTCCTGACTTTC. This chain joins TRBV29-1 and TRBJ2-6; no clear D gene. Trimming removed 7 bases at V and 4 bases at J, with 8 bases between. Germline CDR1 SQVTM, CDR2 ANQGSEA. The CDR3 runs 12 residues.

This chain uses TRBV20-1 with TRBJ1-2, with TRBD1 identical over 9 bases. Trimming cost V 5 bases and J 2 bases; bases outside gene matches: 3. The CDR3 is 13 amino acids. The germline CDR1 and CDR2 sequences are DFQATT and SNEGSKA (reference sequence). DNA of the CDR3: TGCAGTGCTGGGACAGGGACAAACTATGGCTACACCTTC. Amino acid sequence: CSAGTGTNYGYTF.

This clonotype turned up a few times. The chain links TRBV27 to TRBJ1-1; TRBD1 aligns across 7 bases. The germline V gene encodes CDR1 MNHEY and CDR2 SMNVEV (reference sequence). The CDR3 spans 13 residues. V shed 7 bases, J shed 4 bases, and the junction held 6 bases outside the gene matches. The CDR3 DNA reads TGTGCCAGCACTGGACAGGCTAGCACTGAAGCTTTCTTT. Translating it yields CASTGQASTEAFF.

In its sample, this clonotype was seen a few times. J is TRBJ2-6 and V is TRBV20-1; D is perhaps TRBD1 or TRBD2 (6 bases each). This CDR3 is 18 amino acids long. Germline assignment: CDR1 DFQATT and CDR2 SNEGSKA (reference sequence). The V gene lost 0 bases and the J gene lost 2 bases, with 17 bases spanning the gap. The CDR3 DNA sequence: TGCAGTGCTAGAGATCCTTCAATTAGGGGGGCTGGGGCCAACGTCCTGACTTTC. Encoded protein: CSARDPSIRGAGANVLTF.

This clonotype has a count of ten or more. The CDR3 sequence is CASSQDPIQETQYF. The DNA of the CDR3 is TGTGCCAGTAGTCAGGACCCAATCCAAGAGACCCAGTACTTC. V is TRBV19 and J is TRBJ2-5, with unresolved D. Trimming removed 5 bases at V and 1 base at J, with 11 bases between. This CDR3 is built from 14 residues. Per the germline V gene, CDR1 is LNHDA and CDR2 is SQIVND (reference sequence).

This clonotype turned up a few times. CDR3 sequence reads: CASSLASGQIFQETQYF. CDR3 sequence (DNA): TGCGCCAGCAGCTTGGCCTCGGGACAGATCTTTCAAGAGACCCAGTACTTC. This chain uses TRBV5-1 with TRBJ2-5; 7 bases align to TRBD1. V trimming: 0 bases; J trimming: 2 bases; junction bases outside the gene matches: 10. The germline V gene has CDR1 SGHRS and CDR2 YFSETQ. There are 17 residues in the CDR3.

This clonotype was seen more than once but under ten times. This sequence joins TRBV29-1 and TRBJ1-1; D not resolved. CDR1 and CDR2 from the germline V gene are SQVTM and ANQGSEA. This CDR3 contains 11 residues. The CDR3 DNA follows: TGCACCGGGGAGATGAACACTGAAGCTTTCTTT. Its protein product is CTGEMNTEAFF.

The DNA for the CDR3 is TGTGCCAGCAGATCAAGGGTTACCACTGAAGCTTTCTTT. Protein product: CASRSRVTTEAFF. The chain recombines TRBV7-2 with TRBJ1-1; D gene uncertain. Trimming removed 6 bases at V and 4 bases at J, with 12 bases between. The germline V gene has CDR1 SGHTA and CDR2 FQGNSA. The CDR3 is made up of 13 amino acids.

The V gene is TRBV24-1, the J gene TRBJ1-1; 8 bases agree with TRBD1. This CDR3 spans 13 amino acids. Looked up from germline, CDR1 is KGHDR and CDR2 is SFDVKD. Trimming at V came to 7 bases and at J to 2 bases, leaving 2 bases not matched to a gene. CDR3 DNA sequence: TGTGCCACCAGAGGGACAGGTAACACTGAAGCTTTCTTT. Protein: CATRGTGNTEAFF.

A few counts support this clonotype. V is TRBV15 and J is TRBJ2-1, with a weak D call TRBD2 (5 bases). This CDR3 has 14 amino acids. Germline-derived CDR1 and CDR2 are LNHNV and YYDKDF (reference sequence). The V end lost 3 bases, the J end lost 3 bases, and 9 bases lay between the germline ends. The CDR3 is CATSRAGIYNEQFF. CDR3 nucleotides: TGTGCCACCAGCAGGGCCGGGATCTACAATGAGCAGTTCTTC.

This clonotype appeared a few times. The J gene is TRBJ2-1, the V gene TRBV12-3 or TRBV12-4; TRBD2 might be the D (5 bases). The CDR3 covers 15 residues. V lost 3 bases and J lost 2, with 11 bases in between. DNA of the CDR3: TGTGCCAGCAGTTTGGTAAGCGGCACCTACAATGAGCAGTTCTTC. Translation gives CASSLVSGTYNEQFF.

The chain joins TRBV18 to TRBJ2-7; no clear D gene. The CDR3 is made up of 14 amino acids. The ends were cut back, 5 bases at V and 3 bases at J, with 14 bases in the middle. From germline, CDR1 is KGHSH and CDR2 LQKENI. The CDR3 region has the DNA TGTGCCAGCTCAACGGACCCCTATCGCTACGAGCAGTACTTC. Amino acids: CASSTDPYRYEQYF.

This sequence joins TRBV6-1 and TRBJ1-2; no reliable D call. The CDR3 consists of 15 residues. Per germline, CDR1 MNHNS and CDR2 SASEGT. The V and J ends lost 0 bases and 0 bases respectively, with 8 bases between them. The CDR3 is CASSEAPASNYGYTF. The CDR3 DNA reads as TGTGCCAGCAGTGAAGCCCCTGCGTCTAACTATGGCTACACCTTC.

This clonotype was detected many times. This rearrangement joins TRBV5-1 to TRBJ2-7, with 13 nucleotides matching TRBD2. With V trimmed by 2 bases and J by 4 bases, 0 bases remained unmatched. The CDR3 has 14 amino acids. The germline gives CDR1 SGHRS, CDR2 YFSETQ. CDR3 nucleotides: TGCGCCAGCAGCTTACTAGCGGGAGGGTACGAGCAGTACTTC. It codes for CASSLLAGGYEQYF.

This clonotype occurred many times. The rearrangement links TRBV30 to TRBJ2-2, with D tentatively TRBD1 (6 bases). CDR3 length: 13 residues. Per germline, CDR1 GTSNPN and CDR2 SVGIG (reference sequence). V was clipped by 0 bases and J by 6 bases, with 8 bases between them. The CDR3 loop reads CAWSVGAAGELFF. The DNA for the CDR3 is TGTGCCTGGAGTGTGGGGGCCGCCGGGGAGCTGTTTTTT.